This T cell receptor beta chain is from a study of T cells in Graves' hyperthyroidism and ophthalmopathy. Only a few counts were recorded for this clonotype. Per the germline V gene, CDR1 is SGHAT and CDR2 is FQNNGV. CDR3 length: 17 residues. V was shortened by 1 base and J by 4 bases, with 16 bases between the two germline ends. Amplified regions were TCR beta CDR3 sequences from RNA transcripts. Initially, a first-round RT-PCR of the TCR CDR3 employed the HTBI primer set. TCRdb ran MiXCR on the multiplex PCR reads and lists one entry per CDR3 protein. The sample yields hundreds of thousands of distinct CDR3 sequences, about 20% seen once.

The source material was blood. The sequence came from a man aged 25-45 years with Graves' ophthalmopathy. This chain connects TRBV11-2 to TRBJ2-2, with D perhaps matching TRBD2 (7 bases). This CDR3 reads CASSLVKGEGLTGELFF. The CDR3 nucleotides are TGTGCCAGCAGCTTAGTGAAGGGGGAGGGCCTCACCGGGGAGCTGTTTTTT.